The clone carrying this T cell receptor beta chain was detected once. This table comes from immunoSEQ multiplex PCR, and its TCRdb copy is limited to in-frame clones, with some not included. The repertoire holds about 80,000 clones, around 85% seen once, with around 5.1% in the top ten. The data are from a study of blood T cell repertoires in COVID-19. At the level of the study: Acute and convalescent COVID-19 samples came from the United States, Italy and Spain. The analysed material was cDNA or gDNA that came from T cells, B-cell-depleted T cells, or PBMCs.

Trimming took off 4 bases at V and 2 bases at J, with 13 bases between the two ends. CDR3 size: 14 residues. CDR1 and CDR2 (germline): SGHDT, YYEEEE. This clonotype was obtained from a woman of 80 years or more with active or convalescent COVID-19. Sequencing was done on a sample of peripheral blood. The chain carries TRBV5-6 and TRBJ2-7; D perhaps matches TRBD1 (6 bases). The DNA for the CDR3 is TGTGCCAGCAGCACGACAGGTTACCCCTACGAGCAGTACTTC. Amino acid sequence: CASSTTGYPYEQYF.